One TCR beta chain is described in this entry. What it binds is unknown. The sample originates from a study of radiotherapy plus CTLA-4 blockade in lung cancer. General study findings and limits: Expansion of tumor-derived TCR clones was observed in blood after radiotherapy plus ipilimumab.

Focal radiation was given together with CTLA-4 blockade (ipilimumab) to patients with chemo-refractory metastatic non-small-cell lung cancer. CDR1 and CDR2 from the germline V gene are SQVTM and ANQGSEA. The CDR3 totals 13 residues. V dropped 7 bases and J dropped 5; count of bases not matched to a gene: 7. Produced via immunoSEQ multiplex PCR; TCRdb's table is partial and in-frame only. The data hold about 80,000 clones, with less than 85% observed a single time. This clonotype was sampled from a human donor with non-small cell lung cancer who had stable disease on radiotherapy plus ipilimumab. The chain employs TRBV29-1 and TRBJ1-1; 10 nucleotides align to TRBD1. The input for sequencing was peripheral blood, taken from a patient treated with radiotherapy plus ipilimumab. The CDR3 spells CSAGTGEGTEAFF. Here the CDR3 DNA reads TGCAGCGCTGGGACAGGGGAAGGGACTGAAGCTTTCTTT.